Presented here are 17 T cell receptor beta chains from one specimen sequenced in a study of beta chain features in type 1 diabetes. Study observations and caveats: TCRB CDR3s were moderately but significantly shorter in Type 1 diabetes patients in all four CD4+ subsets.

Antigens for these TCRs are unknown. Expressed TCRB transcripts were sequenced, since all the RNA that had been isolated was reverse transcribed. Profiling relied on immunoSEQ multiplex PCR, and the TCRdb table lists in-frame clones only, not all of them. The sample holds fewer than 350,000 clones; 15% are singletons and the top ten take around 0.015%. The specimen sequenced was naive CD4+ T cells from blood. The source of these receptors is a man aged 18 to 29 with type 1 diabetes.

This chain connects TRBV7-9 to TRBJ2-1; 8 bases are shared with TRBD2. With 5 bases clipped from V and 2 bases from J, the junction kept 11 bases outside the gene matches. The CDR3 totals 17 residues. Germline CDR1 and CDR2: SEHNR and FQNEAQ (reference sequence). CDR3 nucleotides: TGTGCCAGCAGCCCACGAATAGCGGGACCTACCTACAATGAGCAGTTCTTC. Amino acids: CASSPRIAGPTYNEQFF.

This clone was observed a handful of times. The chain has TRBV4-3 and TRBJ2-3, with D unclear. There are 14 residues in the CDR3. The germline V and J ends were trimmed by 0 bases and 5 bases, with 9 bases remaining between them. CDR1 LGHNA and CDR2 YSLEER come from the germline V gene. The CDR3 sequence is CASSQDSVQDTQYF. CDR3 DNA sequence: TGCGCCAGCAGCCAAGATTCTGTACAAGATACGCAGTATTTT.

The chain joins TRBV4-3 to TRBJ2-1, with 10 bases fitting TRBD2. Germline values: CDR1 LGHNA, CDR2 YSLEER. The CDR3 runs to 19 residues. Germline trimming cut 0 bases from V and 7 bases from J; bases unmatched to any gene: 15. DNA for the CDR3: TGCGCCAGCAGCCAAGATTCTCTAGCCCTAGCGGGGGTTCCAAATGAGCAGTTCTTC. Translated, it gives CASSQDSLALAGVPNEQFF.

This clone turned up a few times. V is TRBV7-2 and J is TRBJ1-1; TRBD1 matches at 10 bases. After removal of 11 bases from V and 7 bases from J, the junction contained 10 bases not matched to a gene. Germline CDR1 SGHTA, CDR2 FQGNSA. CDR3 length: 13 amino acids. The CDR3 DNA reads TGTGCCTGCTGTAGGGACAGGGGCGTTGAAGCTTTCTTT. Its protein product is CACCRDRGVEAFF. The variable domain in full, with the rest retrieved from reference TRBV7-2 and TRBJ1-1, is GAGVSQSPSNKVTEKGKDVELRCDPISGHTALYWYRQSLGQGLEFLIYFQGNSAPDKSGLPSDRFSAERTGGSVSTLTIQRTQQEDSAVYLCACCRDRGVEAFFGQGTRLTVV.

The table lists this clone with a few counts. In DNA, the CDR3 is TGTGCCAGCGGCGGCTACAATCAGCCCCAGCATTTT. This sequence encodes CASGGYNQPQHF. This chain connects TRBV7-2 to TRBJ1-5; the D is unclear. The V gene's germline CDR1 is SGHTA and CDR2 FQGNSA. The CDR3 length is 12 residues. V was clipped by 8 bases and J by 3 bases, with 8 bases between them.

This clone showed up just a few times. J is TRBJ2-7 and V is TRBV27, with 8 bases aligning to TRBD2. CDR1 and CDR2 from the germline V gene are MNHEY and SMNVEV (reference sequence). J gave up 1 base and V 6 bases, and 11 bases lay outside the gene matches. The CDR3 is 16 amino acids. CDR3: CASRSLLREGSYEQYF. CDR3 bases: TGTGCCAGCAGATCTCTCTTACGGGAGGGATCCTACGAGCAGTACTTC.

The genes are TRBV7-2 and TRBJ2-1, with TRBD1 as a possible D gene (5 bases). Trimming took off 1 base at V and 3 bases at J, with 13 bases between the two ends. The CDR3 covers 16 residues. Per germline, CDR1 SGHTA and CDR2 FQGNSA. CDR3 DNA sequence: TGTGCCAGCAGCTTAGGGGGCGGTCGATACTACAATGAGCAGTTCTTC. This encodes CASSLGGGRYYNEQFF. The variable domain in full, with the rest retrieved from reference TRBV7-2 and TRBJ2-1, is GAGVSQSPSNKVTEKGKDVELRCDPISGHTALYWYRQSLGQGLEFLIYFQGNSAPDKSGLPSDRFSAERTGGSVSTLTIQRTQQEDSAVYLCASSLGGGRYYNEQFFGPGTRLTVL.

V is TRBV9 and J is TRBJ2-2; the D gene is possibly TRBD1 (6 bases). This CDR3 spans 15 amino acids. CDR1 and CDR2 (germline): SGDLS, YYNGEE. V was trimmed by 2 bases and J by 3 bases, leaving 11 bases between them. DNA for the CDR3: TGTGCCAGCAGCGTTGCCTACAGGGACACCGGGGAGCTGTTTTTT. Its translation is CASSVAYRDTGELFF.

V is TRBV19 and J is TRBJ2-1; weak D call: TRBD1 (6 bases). The CDR3 loop spans 17 amino acids. CDR1 LNHDA and CDR2 SQIVND come from the germline V gene (reference sequence). The ends were cut back, 6 bases at V and 1 base at J, with 19 bases in the middle. The CDR3 here is CASSRTGAGDSYNEQFF. CDR3 sequence (DNA): TGTGCCAGTAGCCGAACTGGGGCAGGGGATTCCTACAATGAGCAGTTCTTC.

This clone has a handful of counts. This sequence joins TRBV7-2 and TRBJ2-1, with D possibly being TRBD2 (6 bases). Germline loops: CDR1 SGHTA, CDR2 FQGNSA. Trimming cost V 5 bases and J 9 bases, with 14 bases left between them. The CDR3 runs 13 residues. This CDR3 is CASSKRSLAEQFF. CDR3 DNA sequence: TGTGCCAGCAGCAAGCGGTCACTAGCTGAGCAGTTCTTC.

This clone was seen a handful of times. Additional DNA sequences in this sample encode the identical CDR3. The genes are TRBV28 and TRBJ2-7; maybe TRBD1 (5 bases). The CDR3 is 12 residues long. V gave up 3 bases and J gave up 4 bases, with 7 bases separating them. Per the germline V gene, CDR1 is MDHEN and CDR2 is SYDVKM. The CDR3 DNA follows: TGTGCCAGCAGTTTGCCAGGGTACGAGCAGTACTTC. This sequence encodes CASSLPGYEQYF.

This clone was detected only a few times. This chain links TRBV15 with TRBJ2-5, with 11 bases identical to TRBD1. The germline CDR1 and CDR2 sequences are LNHNV and YYDKDF (reference sequence). The CDR3 is made up of 16 amino acids. The V and J ends lost 3 bases and 5 bases, in that order; junction bases with no gene match: 8. The CDR3, as DNA: TGTGCCACCAGCAGTCCAGGACAGGGGGCGCGGGAGACCCAGTACTTC. This encodes CATSSPGQGARETQYF.

The CDR3 DNA is TGCGCCAGCAGCTCTCGGGACAGATTTTCAGAGACCCAGTACTTC. This gives the protein CASSSRDRFSETQYF. This sequence joins TRBV4-1 and TRBJ2-5; 7 nucleotides line up with TRBD1. CDR3 length equals 15 residues. Germline CDR1 and CDR2: MGHRA and YSYEKL. The J segment lost 4 bases and the V segment lost 5 bases, leaving 10 bases of the junction unmatched.

This clone was seen a few times. The CDR3 nucleotides read TGTGCCAGCAGTCTTTCAGGGTTGTGGGTAAGCAATGAGCAGTTCTTC. Its protein is CASSLSGLWVSNEQFF. V usage is TRBV28 and J usage is TRBJ2-1, with D maybe TRBD1 (5 bases). The CDR3 sequence is 16 residues long. Trimming stripped 5 bases from V and 6 bases from J, with 20 bases between. Germline V lookup: CDR1 MDHEN, CDR2 SYDVKM.

This CDR3 is CSQLREETQYF. The CDR3 DNA is TGCAGTCAGCTCAGGGAAGAGACCCAGTACTTC. The rearrangement links TRBV20-1 to TRBJ2-5, with TRBD1 as a possible D gene (5 bases). Trimming cost V 8 bases and J 3 bases, with 10 bases left between them. Germline V gene sequence: CDR1 DFQATT, CDR2 SNEGSKA (reference sequence). This CDR3 region has 11 residues.

This clone was picked up a small number of times. J is TRBJ2-7 and V is TRBV9, with TRBD1 identical over 7 bases. Trimming removed 4 bases from V and 0 bases from J; junction bases left unmatched: 7. Germline CDR1 SGDLS, CDR2 YYNGEE. This CDR3 has 15 residues. The CDR3 loop is CASSPGQASSYEQYF. In DNA form, the CDR3 reads TGTGCCAGCAGCCCAGGACAGGCAAGCTCCTACGAGCAGTACTTC.

The rearrangement links TRBV23-1 to TRBJ2-2, with a possible D match to TRBD2 (6 bases). TRBV23-1 is identified as an open reading frame with a role that is uncertain. Trimming removed 8 bases from V and 5 bases from J, with 12 bases in between. The CDR3 spans 13 residues. CDR3 bases: TGCGCCAGCGGGCCAGGAGGGACCGGGGAGCTGTTTTTT. It translates to CASGPGGTGELFF.